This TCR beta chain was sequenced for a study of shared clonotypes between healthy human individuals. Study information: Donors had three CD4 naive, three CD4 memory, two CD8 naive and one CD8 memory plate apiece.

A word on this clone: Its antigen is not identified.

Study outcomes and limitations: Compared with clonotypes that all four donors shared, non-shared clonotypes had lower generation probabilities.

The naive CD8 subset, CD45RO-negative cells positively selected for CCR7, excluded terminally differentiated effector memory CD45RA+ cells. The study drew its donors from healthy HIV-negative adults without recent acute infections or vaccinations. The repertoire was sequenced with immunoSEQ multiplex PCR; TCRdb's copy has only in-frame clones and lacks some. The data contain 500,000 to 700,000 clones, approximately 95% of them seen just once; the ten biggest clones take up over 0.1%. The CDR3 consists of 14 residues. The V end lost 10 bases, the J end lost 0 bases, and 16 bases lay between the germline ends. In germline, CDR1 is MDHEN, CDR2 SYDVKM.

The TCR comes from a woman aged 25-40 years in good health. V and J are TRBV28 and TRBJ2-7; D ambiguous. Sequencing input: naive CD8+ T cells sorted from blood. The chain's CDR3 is CATTGIDLSYEQYF. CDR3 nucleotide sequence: TGTGCCACGACGGGTATCGACCTCTCCTACGAGCAGTACTTC.